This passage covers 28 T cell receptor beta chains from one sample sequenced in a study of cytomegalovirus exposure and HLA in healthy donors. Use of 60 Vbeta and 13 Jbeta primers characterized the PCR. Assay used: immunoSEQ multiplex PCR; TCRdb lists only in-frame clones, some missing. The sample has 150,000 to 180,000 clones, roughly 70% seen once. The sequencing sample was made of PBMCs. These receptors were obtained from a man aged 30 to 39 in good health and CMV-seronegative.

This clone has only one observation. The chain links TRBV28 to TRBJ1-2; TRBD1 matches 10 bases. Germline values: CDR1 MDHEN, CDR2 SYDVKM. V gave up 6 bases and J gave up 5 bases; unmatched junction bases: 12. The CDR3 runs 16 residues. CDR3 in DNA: TGTGCCAGCAGCAATGACAGGGGGCGCTCCCTATATGGCTACACCTTC. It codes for CASSNDRGRSLYGYTF.

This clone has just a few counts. The CDR3 DNA is TGTGCCAGCGAGAGGGGCACAGATACGCAGTATTTT. Translated, it gives CASERGTDTQYF. This chain links TRBV28 with TRBJ2-3; D is perhaps TRBD2 (5 bases). Trimming took off 8 bases at V and 1 base at J, with 7 bases between the two ends. This CDR3 contains 12 residues. Germline values: CDR1 MDHEN, CDR2 SYDVKM.

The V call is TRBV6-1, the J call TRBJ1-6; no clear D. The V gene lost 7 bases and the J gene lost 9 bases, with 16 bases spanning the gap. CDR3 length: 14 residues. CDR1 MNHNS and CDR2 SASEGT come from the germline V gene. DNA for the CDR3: TGTGCCAGCAAGGAGGGAGTAAGCAGTTCACCCCTCCACTTT. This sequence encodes CASKEGVSSSPLHF.

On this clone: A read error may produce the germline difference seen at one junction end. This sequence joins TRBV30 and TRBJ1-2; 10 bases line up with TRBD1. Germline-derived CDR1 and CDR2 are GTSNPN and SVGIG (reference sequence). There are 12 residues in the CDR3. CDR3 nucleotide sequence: TGTGCCGGGACAGGGGCTAACTATGGCTACCCCTTC. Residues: CAGTGANYGYPF.

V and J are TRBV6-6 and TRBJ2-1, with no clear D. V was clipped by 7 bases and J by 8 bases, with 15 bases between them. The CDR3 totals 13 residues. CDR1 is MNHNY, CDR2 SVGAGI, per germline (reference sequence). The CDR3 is CASTYSGNDEQFF. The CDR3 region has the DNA TGTGCCAGCACCTATAGTGGTAACGATGAGCAGTTCTTC.

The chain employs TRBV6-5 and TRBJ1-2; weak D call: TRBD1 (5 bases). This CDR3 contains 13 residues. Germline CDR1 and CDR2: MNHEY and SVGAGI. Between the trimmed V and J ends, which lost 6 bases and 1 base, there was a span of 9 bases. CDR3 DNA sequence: TGTGCCAGCAGACCCGACAGTAACTATGGCTACACCTTC. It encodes CASRPDSNYGYTF.

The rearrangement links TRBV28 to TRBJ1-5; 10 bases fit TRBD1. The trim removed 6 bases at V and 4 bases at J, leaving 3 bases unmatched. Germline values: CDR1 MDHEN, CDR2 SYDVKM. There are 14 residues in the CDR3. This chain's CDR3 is CASRTDRGNQPQHF. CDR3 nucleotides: TGTGCCAGCAGGACGGACAGGGGGAATCAGCCCCAGCATTTT.

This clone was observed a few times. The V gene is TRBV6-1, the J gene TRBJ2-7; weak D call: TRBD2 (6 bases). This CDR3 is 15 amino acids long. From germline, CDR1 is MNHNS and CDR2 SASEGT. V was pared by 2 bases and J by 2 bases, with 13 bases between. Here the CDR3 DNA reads TGTGCCAGCAGTGAATTAATGGAGGGGACCTACGAGCAGTACTTC. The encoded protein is CASSELMEGTYEQYF.

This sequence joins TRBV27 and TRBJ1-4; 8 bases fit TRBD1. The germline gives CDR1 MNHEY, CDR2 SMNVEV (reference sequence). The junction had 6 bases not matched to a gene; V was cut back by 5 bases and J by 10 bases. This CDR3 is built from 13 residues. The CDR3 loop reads CASSPGQGGKLFF. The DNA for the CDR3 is TGTGCCAGCAGTCCCGGACAGGGTGGAAAACTGTTTTTT.

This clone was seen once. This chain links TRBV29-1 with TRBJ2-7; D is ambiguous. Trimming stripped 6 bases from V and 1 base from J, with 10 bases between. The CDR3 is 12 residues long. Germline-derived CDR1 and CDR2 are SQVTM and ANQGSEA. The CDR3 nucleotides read TGCAGCGTGGCAATGGTTTCCTACGAGCAGTACTTC. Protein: CSVAMVSYEQYF.

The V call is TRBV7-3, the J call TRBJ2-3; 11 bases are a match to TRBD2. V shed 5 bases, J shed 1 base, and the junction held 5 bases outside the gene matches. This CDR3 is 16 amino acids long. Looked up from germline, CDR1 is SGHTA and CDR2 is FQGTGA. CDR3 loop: CASSHSGGGRTDTQYF. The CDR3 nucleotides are TGTGCCAGCAGCCATAGCGGGGGGGGCCGCACAGATACGCAGTATTTT. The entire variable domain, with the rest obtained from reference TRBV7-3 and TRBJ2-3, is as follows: GAGVSQTPSNKVTEKGKYVELRCDPISGHTALYWYRQSLGQGPEFLIYFQGTGAADDSGLPNDRFFAVRPEGSVSTLKIQRTERGDSAVYLCASSHSGGGRTDTQYFGPGTRLTVL.

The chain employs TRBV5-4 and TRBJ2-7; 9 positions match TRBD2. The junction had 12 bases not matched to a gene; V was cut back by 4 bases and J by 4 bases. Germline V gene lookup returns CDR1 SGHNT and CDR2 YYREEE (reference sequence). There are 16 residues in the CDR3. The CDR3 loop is CASSAGGGQAGYEQYF. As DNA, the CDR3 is TGTGCCAGCAGCGCGGGAGGGGGGCAGGCTGGTTACGAGCAGTACTTC. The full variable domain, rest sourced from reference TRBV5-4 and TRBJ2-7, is ETGVTQSPTHLIKTRGQQVTLRCSSQSGHNTVSWYQQALGQGPQFIFQYYREEENGRGNFPPRFSGLQFPNYSSELNVNALELDDSALYLCASSAGGGQAGYEQYFGPGTRLTVT.

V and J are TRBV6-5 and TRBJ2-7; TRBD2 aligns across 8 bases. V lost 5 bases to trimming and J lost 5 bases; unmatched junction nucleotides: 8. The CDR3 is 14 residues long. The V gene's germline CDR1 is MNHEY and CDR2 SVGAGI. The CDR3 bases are TGTGCCAGCAGTGCGGCTAGCGGGTTGGACGAGCAGTACTTC. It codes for CASSAASGLDEQYF.

Here the CDR3 reads CASSLDPRDRQYF. CDR3 DNA sequence: TGTGCCAGCAGCTTAGATCCCAGGGATCGGCAGTACTTC. This chain joins TRBV11-2 and TRBJ2-7; tentatively, D is TRBD1 (5 bases). CDR3 length: 13 amino acids. Trimming removed 0 bases from V and 9 bases from J, with 12 bases in between. CDR1 and CDR2 from the germline V gene are SGHAT and FQNNGV.

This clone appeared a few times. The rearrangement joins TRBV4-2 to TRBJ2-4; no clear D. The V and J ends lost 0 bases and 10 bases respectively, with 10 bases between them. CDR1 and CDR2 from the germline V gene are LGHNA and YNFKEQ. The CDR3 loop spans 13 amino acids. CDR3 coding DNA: TGTGCCAGCAGCCAAGATGTTCCGGAGATTCAGTACTTC. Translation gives CASSQDVPEIQYF.

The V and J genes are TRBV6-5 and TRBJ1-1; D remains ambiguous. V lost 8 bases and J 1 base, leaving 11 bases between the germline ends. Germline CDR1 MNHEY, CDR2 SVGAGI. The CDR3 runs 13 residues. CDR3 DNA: TGTGCCAGCTGCTTGGCTCCGAACACTGAAGCTTTCTTT. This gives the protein CASCLAPNTEAFF.

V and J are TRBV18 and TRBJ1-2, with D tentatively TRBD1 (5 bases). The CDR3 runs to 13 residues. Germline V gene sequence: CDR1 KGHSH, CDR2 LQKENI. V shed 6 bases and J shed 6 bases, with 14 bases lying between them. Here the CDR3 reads CASSPSGGDGYTF. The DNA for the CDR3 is TGTGCCAGCTCCCCCTCGGGGGGGGATGGCTACACCTTC.

CDR3 loop: CASRRDRGFPYEQYF. The CDR3 DNA reads TGTGCCAGCAGACGGGATAGGGGGTTCCCCTACGAGCAGTACTTC. The V gene is TRBV27, the J gene TRBJ2-7; D might be TRBD1 (6 bases). The CDR3 spans 15 residues. V lost 6 bases and J lost 2, with 17 bases in between. CDR1 and CDR2 (germline): MNHEY, SMNVEV (reference sequence).

The CDR3 spells CASSPGTGTEQFF. The CDR3 coding sequence is TGTGCCAGCAGCCCCGGGACAGGGACTGAGCAGTTCTTC. The genes are TRBV5-6 and TRBJ2-1; 9 bases align to TRBD1. CDR3 size: 13 residues. Trimming at V came to 4 bases and at J to 9 bases, leaving 5 bases not matched to a gene. The germline CDR1 and CDR2 sequences are SGHDT and YYEEEE.

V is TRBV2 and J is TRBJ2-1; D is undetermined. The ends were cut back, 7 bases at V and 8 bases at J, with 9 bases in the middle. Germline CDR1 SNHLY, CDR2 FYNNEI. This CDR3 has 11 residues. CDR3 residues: CASIEIHEQFF. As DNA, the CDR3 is TGTGCCAGCATAGAGATCCATGAGCAGTTCTTC.

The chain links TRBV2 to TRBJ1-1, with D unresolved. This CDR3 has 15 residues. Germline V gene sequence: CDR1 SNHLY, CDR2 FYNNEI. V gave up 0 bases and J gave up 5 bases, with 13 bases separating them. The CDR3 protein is CASSEASRGSTEAFF. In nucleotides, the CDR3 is TGTGCCAGCAGTGAAGCGTCTCGCGGTTCAACTGAAGCTTTCTTT.

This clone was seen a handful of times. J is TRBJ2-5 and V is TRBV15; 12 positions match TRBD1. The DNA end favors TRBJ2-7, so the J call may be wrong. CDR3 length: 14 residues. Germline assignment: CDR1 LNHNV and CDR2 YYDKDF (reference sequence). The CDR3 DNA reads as TGTGCCACCAGCGGGACAGGGGGCCTTGGCGAGCAGTACTTC. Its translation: CATSGTGGLGEQYF.

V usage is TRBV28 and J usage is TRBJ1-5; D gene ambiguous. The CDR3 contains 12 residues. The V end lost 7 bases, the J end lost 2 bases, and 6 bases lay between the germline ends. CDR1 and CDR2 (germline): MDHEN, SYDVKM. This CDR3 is CASKRGNQPQHF. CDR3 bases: TGTGCCAGCAAGAGGGGCAATCAGCCCCAGCATTTT.

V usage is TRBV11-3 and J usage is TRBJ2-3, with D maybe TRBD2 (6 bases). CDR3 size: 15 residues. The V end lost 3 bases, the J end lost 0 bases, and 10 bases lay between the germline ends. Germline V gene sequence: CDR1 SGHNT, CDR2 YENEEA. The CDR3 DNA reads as TGTGCCAGCAGCTTGCGGGATGGAAGCACAGATACGCAGTATTTT. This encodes CASSLRDGSTDTQYF.

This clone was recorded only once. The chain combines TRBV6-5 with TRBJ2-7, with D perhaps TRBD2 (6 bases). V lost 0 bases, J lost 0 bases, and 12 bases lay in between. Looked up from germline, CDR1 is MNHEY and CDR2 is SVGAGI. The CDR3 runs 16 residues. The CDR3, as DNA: TGTGCCAGCAGTTACTCGGGCGGGGAGAGCTCCTACGAGCAGTACTTC. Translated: CASSYSGGESSYEQYF.

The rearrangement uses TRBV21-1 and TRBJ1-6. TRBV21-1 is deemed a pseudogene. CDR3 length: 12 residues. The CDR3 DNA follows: TGTGCCATGACGGGGGGCAGGTCACCCCTCCACTTT. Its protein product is CAMTGGRSPLHF.

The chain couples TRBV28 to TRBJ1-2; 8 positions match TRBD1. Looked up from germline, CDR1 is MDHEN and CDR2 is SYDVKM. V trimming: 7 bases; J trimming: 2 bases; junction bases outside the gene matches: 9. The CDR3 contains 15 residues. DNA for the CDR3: TGTGCCAGCACCCCTCAGGGGGCAGGCAACTATGGCTACACCTTC. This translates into CASTPQGAGNYGYTF.

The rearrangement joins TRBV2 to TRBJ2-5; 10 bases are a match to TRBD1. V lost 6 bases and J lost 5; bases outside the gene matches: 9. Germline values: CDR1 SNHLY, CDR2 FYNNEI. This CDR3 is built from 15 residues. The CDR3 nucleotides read TGTGCCAGCAGGGAACGACAGGGGGCCGCGGAGACCCAGTACTTC. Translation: CASRERQGAAETQYF. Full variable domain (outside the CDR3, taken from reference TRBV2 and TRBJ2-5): EPEVTQTPSHQVTQMGQEVILRCVPISNHLYFYWYRQILGQKVEFLVSFYNNEISEKSEIFDDQFSVERPDGSNFTLKIRSTKLEDSAMYFCASRERQGAAETQYFGPGTRLLVL.